This T cell receptor beta chain was found in a study of T-cell reconstitution after alpha-beta-depleted transplantation in children. Whole-study findings and limits: Counts and diversity of T cells one year after transplant came mostly from newly produced T cells. Several hundred expanded graft clones reportedly gave rise to the alpha-beta T cells present about two months after transplant.

Comment on this clonotype: Its matching antigen is unknown.

The TCRbeta library incorporated unique molecular identifiers. TCRdb processed the PCR reads anew with MiXCR; each CDR3 protein has one entry. The table shows about a million distinct CDR3 sequences, with about 31% occurring only once. The V end lost 10 bases, the J end lost 0 bases, and 12 bases lay between the germline ends. Germline-derived CDR1 and CDR2 are SGHAT and FQDESV (reference sequence). CDR3 length: 13 residues. Sequencing was performed on PBMCs, mostly from graft donor cells, taken 360 days after TCRalphabeta/CD19-depleted stem cell transplant. The chain recombines TRBV11-1 with TRBJ2-5; D possibly uses TRBD1 or TRBD2 (5 bases each). The source is a boy younger than two who had a stem cell transplant for SCID, so the T cells may come from the graft donor. CDR3 protein: CANRRDHQETQYF. The DNA for the CDR3 is TGTGCCAACAGAAGGGACCACCAAGAGACCCAGTACTTC.